These 25 T cell receptor beta chains originate from one sample sequenced in a study. TCRdb reanalysed the 5' RACE reads using MiXCR and keeps one entry per CDR3 protein. The sample comprises 35,000 to 50,000 distinct CDR3 sequences, just under 30% of which are singletons, and roughly 3.5% rests with the top ten. Sequenced material: memory CD4+ T cells sorted from a lymph node. Stated subset: memory CD4+ T cells, CD4+CD45RO+CD25-. The receptors stem from a female donor with breast cancer.

This clonotype was picked up a small number of times. An end of the junction differs from the germline gene, which may be a read error. V and J are TRBV20-1 and TRBJ1-2; 7 positions agree with TRBD1. This CDR3 is 13 amino acids long. Germline lookup yields CDR1 DFQATT and CDR2 SNEGSKA (reference sequence). The CDR3 here is CSARTGRNCGYTF. Written as DNA, the CDR3 is TGCAGTGCTCGGACAGGACGTAACTGTGGCTACACCTTC.

This clonotype was seen many times. CDR3 protein: CSASLGLNNSPLHF. CDR3 sequence (DNA): TGCAGTGCTAGTCTGGGACTCAATAATTCACCCCTCCACTTT. J is TRBJ1-6 and V is TRBV20-1; D is possibly TRBD1 (5 bases). CDR3 size: 14 residues. CDR1 and CDR2 from the germline V gene are DFQATT and SNEGSKA (reference sequence). V gave up 3 bases and J gave up 5 bases, with 11 bases separating them.

This clonotype occurred a few times. The chain is built from TRBV4-3 and TRBJ2-1; no reliable D call. V was shortened by 1 base and J by 7 bases, with 11 bases between the two germline ends. CDR1 is LGHNA, CDR2 YSLEER, per germline. The CDR3 is 14 residues long. CDR3 residues: CASSQALLLNEQFF. The CDR3 nucleotides are TGCGCCAGCAGCCAAGCCCTACTGCTAAATGAGCAGTTCTTC.

This clonotype was picked up a small number of times. This rearrangement joins TRBV15 to TRBJ2-7; D is possibly TRBD1 (6 bases). The CDR3 runs to 14 residues. CDR1 and CDR2 (germline): LNHNV, YYDKDF (reference sequence). V was pared by 0 bases and J by 5 bases, with 11 bases between. This CDR3 is CATSRETGKDEQYF. For the CDR3, the DNA is TGTGCCACCAGCAGAGAAACAGGGAAGGACGAGCAGTACTTC.

This clonotype has just a few counts. V usage is TRBV25-1 and J usage is TRBJ1-5, with D tentatively TRBD1 (5 bases). The germline CDR1 and CDR2 sequences are MGHDK and SYGVNS. The V end was cut by 1 base, the J end by 6 bases, with 10 bases between. This CDR3 contains 14 residues. CDR3 sequence reads: CASSELGVGQPQHF. DNA of the CDR3: TGTGCCAGCAGTGAATTAGGGGTCGGTCAGCCCCAGCATTTT.

This clonotype was detected a few times. The chain combines TRBV12-3 or TRBV12-4 with TRBJ1-1; D unclear. The CDR3 consists of 12 residues. V was trimmed by 1 base and J by 5 bases, leaving 5 bases between them. As DNA, the CDR3 is TGTGCCAGCAGTTTAGTAGGGACTGAAGCTTTCTTT. This gives the protein CASSLVGTEAFF.

The sample holds a few counts of this clonotype. A read error may explain this, as a much larger clone is one base away. The rearrangement links TRBV5-1 to TRBJ2-2; D is ambiguous. This CDR3 has 15 residues. V shed 0 bases and J shed 2 bases, with 8 bases lying between them. Germline-derived CDR1 and CDR2 are SGHRS and YFSETQ. CDR3 in DNA: TGCGCCAGCAGCTTGGACACAGCCAACACCGGGGAGCTGTTTTTT. Residues: CASSLDTANTGELFF.

This clonotype has a handful of counts. This rearrangement joins TRBV20-1 to TRBJ1-1, with a tentative D call TRBD1 (6 bases). The germline gives CDR1 DFQATT, CDR2 SNEGSKA (reference sequence). The V end was cut by 1 base, the J end by 4 bases, with 19 bases between. CDR3 length: 16 residues. CDR3: CSARARGLGRSTEAFF. As DNA, the CDR3 is TGCAGTGCTAGAGCACGGGGGCTCGGGCGTAGCACTGAAGCTTTCTTT.

This chain links TRBV7-2 with TRBJ1-1; no definite D call. The CDR3 contains 14 residues. V was shortened by 5 bases and J by 3 bases, with 13 bases between the two germline ends. Germline assignment: CDR1 SGHTA and CDR2 FQGNSA. CDR3 DNA: TGTGCCAGCAGCGCTCCCACATGGGACACTGAAGCTTTCTTT. Translating gives CASSAPTWDTEAFF.

Only a few counts were recorded for this clonotype. The chain has TRBV5-1 and TRBJ2-3; 12 positions match TRBD1. Germline V CDR1 and CDR2: SGHRS, YFSETQ. The J segment lost 4 bases and the V segment lost 4 bases, leaving 4 bases of the junction unmatched. The CDR3 runs 15 residues. This CDR3 is CASSVGTGGADTQYF. The CDR3 nucleotides are TGCGCCAGCAGCGTCGGGACAGGGGGCGCAGATACGCAGTATTTT.

This clonotype was seen a few times. This rearrangement joins TRBV4-2 to TRBJ2-1, with TRBD2 matching over 12 bases. CDR1 and CDR2 (germline): LGHNA, YNFKEQ. V trimming: 3 bases; J trimming: 5 bases; junction bases outside the gene matches: 5. The CDR3 sequence is 16 residues long. The CDR3, as DNA: TGTGCCAGCAGCCATCAACTAGCGGGAGGAAACAATGAGCAGTTCTTC. Encoded protein: CASSHQLAGGNNEQFF.

The chain has TRBV3-1 and TRBJ2-5, with D possibly being TRBD2 (5 bases). Germline V gene lookup returns CDR1 LGHDT and CDR2 YNNKEL (reference sequence). V dropped 3 bases and J dropped 4 bases, with 9 bases sitting between them. The CDR3 spans 13 residues. CDR3 DNA: TGTGCCAGCAGCCACCGAGGAGGAGAGACCCAGTACTTC. It is translated as CASSHRGGETQYF.

This clonotype was detected many times. This chain links TRBV29-1 with TRBJ2-1; a possible D gene is TRBD1 (6 bases). Germline CDR1 reads SQVTM; CDR2 reads ANQGSEA. V lost 5 bases to trimming and J lost 6 bases, with 11 bases between them. This CDR3 comprises 12 residues. The CDR3 here is CSVSTGSNEQFF. The CDR3 region has the DNA TGCAGCGTTTCCACAGGGTCCAATGAGCAGTTCTTC.

CDR3 DNA sequence: TGCAGCGTTGTCAACGGGCAAGAGACCCAGTACTTC. Translating it yields CSVVNGQETQYF. The rearrangement joins TRBV29-1 to TRBJ2-5; D remains unclear. Between the trimmed V and J ends, which lost 4 bases and 2 bases, there was a span of 8 bases. Germline CDR1 is SQVTM and CDR2 is ANQGSEA. The CDR3 has 12 residues.

Here the CDR3 reads CASRWLAGVTGELFF. The CDR3 DNA follows: TGTGCCAGCAGATGGTTAGCGGGGGTCACCGGGGAGCTGTTTTTT. The chain is built from TRBV6-5 and TRBJ2-2; 9 bases agree with TRBD2. The V gene end was trimmed by 6 bases and the J gene end by 4 bases; junction bases not matched to a gene: 6. Germline V CDR1 and CDR2: MNHEY, SVGAGI. The CDR3 is 15 amino acids.

The chain joins TRBV29-1 to TRBJ2-6; 7 bases align to TRBD2. This CDR3 spans 16 amino acids. The junction had 2 bases not matched to a gene; V was cut back by 0 bases and J by 0 bases. Germline V gene sequence: CDR1 SQVTM, CDR2 ANQGSEA. The CDR3 is CSVEEWEGSGANVLTF. DNA of the CDR3: TGCAGCGTTGAAGAGTGGGAGGGCTCTGGGGCCAACGTCCTGACTTTC.

This clonotype was found a few times. The rearrangement uses TRBV7-3 and TRBJ2-2; 13 bases align to TRBD2. V lost 4 bases to trimming and J lost 3 bases; unmatched junction nucleotides: 5. This CDR3 has 17 residues. Germline CDR1 SGHTA, CDR2 FQGTGA. The CDR3: CASSSTSGRPYTGELFF. The CDR3 region has the DNA TGTGCCAGCAGCTCGACTAGCGGGAGGCCCTACACCGGGGAGCTGTTTTTT.

The table lists this clonotype with a few counts. The rearrangement links TRBV5-1 to TRBJ1-1; D gene ambiguous. Trimming removed 3 bases at V and 1 base at J, with 10 bases between. Germline CDR1 and CDR2: SGHRS and YFSETQ. The CDR3 consists of 14 residues. CDR3 nucleotides: TGCGCCAGCAGCTCCGGTTCGGGGAACACTGAAGCTTTCTTT. As protein: CASSSGSGNTEAFF.

This clonotype was observed a few times. The genes are TRBV5-1 and TRBJ1-4; 7 positions agree with TRBD1. V shed 0 bases and J 5 bases; nucleotides not matched to a gene: 7. From germline, CDR1 is SGHRS and CDR2 YFSETQ. This CDR3 spans 16 amino acids. The CDR3 nucleotides read TGCGCCAGCAGCTTGGGGACCGGGACAGCGAATGAAAAACTGTTTTTT. Translating gives CASSLGTGTANEKLFF.

The chain recombines TRBV5-6 with TRBJ1-2, with no clear D. The length of the CDR3 is 12 residues. Germline CDR1 SGHDT, CDR2 YYEEEE. Trimming left V 0 bases short and J 5 bases short, with 5 bases between. The CDR3 nucleotides read TGTGCCAGCAGCTTGGAACCTTATGGCTACACCTTC. Translation gives CASSLEPYGYTF. Complete variable domain (other parts from reference TRBV5-6 and TRBJ1-2): DAGVTQSPTHLIKTRGQQVTLRCSPKSGHDTVSWYQQALGQGPQFIFQYYEEEERQRGNFPDRFSGHQFPNYSSELNVNALLLGDSALYLCASSLEPYGYTFGSGTRLTVV.

This clonotype has just a few counts. CDR3 protein: CASSEIRSNNEQFF. CDR3 sequence (DNA): TGCGCCAGCAGCGAAATACGCTCAAACAATGAGCAGTTCTTC. The chain carries TRBV5-1 and TRBJ2-1; D ambiguous. The CDR3 has 14 amino acids. Per the germline V gene, CDR1 is SGHRS and CDR2 is YFSETQ. Trimming removed 4 bases at V and 5 bases at J, with 13 bases between.

In this sample, this clonotype turned up a few times. The V gene is TRBV15, the J gene TRBJ2-3; the D is unclear. There are 13 residues in the CDR3. V lost 0 bases to trimming and J lost 4 bases, with 5 bases between them. Germline CDR1 LNHNV, CDR2 YYDKDF (reference sequence). CDR3 loop: CATSRDGPDTQYF. CDR3 DNA: TGTGCCACCAGCAGAGATGGACCAGATACGCAGTATTTT.

The V and J genes are TRBV12-3 or TRBV12-4 and TRBJ2-7; a possible D gene is TRBD2 (5 bases). The CDR3 spans 13 residues. Trimming pared 3 bases from V and 2 bases from J, leaving 8 bases between. CDR3 sequence: CASSLPGTYEQYF. In DNA, the CDR3 is TGTGCCAGCAGTTTGCCGGGAACCTACGAGCAGTACTTC.

A note on this clonotype: The junction differs from germline at one of its ends, possibly a read error. V usage is TRBV12-3 or TRBV12-4 and J usage is TRBJ2-7, with 14 bases matching TRBD2. This CDR3 is built from 15 residues. CDR3 coding DNA: TGTGCCGGCAGGGACTCGGGACTAGCGGGAGACGAGCAGTACTTC. It codes for CAGRDSGLAGDEQYF.

This clonotype came up a few times. V usage is TRBV29-1 and J usage is TRBJ2-2; TRBD1 might be the D (6 bases). The CDR3 sequence is 13 residues long. The germline V gene encodes CDR1 SQVTM and CDR2 ANQGSEA. With 7 bases removed from V and 8 bases from J, the gap between germline ends came to 17 bases. The CDR3 is CSARGAGAGELFF. CDR3 DNA: TGCAGCGCTCGAGGGGCAGGGGCTGGGGAGCTGTTTTTT.